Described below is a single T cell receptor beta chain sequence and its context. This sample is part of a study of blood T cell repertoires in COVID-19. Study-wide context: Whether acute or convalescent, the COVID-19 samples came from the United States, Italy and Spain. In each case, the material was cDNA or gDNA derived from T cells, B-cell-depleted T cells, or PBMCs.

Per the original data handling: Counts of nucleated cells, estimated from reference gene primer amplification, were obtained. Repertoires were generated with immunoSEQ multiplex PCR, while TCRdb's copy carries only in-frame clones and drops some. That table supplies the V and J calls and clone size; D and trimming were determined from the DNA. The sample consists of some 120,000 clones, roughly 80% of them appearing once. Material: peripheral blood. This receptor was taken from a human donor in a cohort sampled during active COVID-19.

For the CDR3, the DNA is TGCGCCAGCAGTGAGGCTTGGGGAGCTAGCACAGATACGCAGTATTTT. It specifies CASSEAWGASTDTQYF. This chain joins TRBV10-1 and TRBJ2-3; possible D gene TRBD2, 5 bases. CDR1 WNHNN and CDR2 SYGVQD come from the germline V gene (reference sequence). CDR3 length: 16 residues. V dropped 2 bases and J dropped 0 bases, with 12 bases sitting between them.